This T cell receptor (beta chain) is drawn from a study of PD-L1 blockade in urothelial cancer. In the study overall: Before enrollment, 0 to 3 chemotherapy regimens had been given to patients.

Profiled with immunoSEQ multiplex PCR; TCRdb holds only in-frame clones, not every one. The table has 120,000 or so clones, about 82% seen once. Time point given: peripheral blood 6 weeks after treatment start. Germline assignment: CDR1 MGHRA and CDR2 YSYEKL. The CDR3 is 15 amino acids. Trimming at V came to 3 bases and at J to 3 bases, leaving 5 bases not matched to a gene. The sequence was obtained from a man over 45 with urothelial cancer. The sequences come from PBMCs, collected around atezolizumab (anti-PD-L1) treatment. The chain couples TRBV4-1 to TRBJ2-1; 7 bases fit TRBD2. CDR3 DNA: TGCGCCAGCAGCCAGGGGCCTAGCGGCTACAATGAGCAGTTCTTC. It codes for CASSQGPSGYNEQFF.